These 10 T cell receptor beta chains were sequenced from one sample in a study of preoperative IRX-2 immunotherapy in early breast cancer. Profiled with immunoSEQ multiplex PCR; TCRdb holds only in-frame clones, not every one. In the table there are some 5,900 clones, roughly 68% of which are singletons. Treatment here: preoperative locoregional IRX-2 cytokine immunotherapy. Sequenced here: tumor tissue, sampled before IRX-2 immunotherapy. These receptor sequences come from a human donor with breast cancer.

This clone was seen just once. J is TRBJ2-5 and V is TRBV22-1; the listed D gene, TRBD2, was not tested against the DNA. TRBV22-1 is labeled a pseudogene. CDR3 length equals 16 residues. CDR3 nucleotide sequence: TGTGCCAGCAGGGTACTTGGACTAGCTCTGCAAGAGACCCAGTACTTC. Encoded protein: CASRVLGLALQETQYF.

The CDR3 nucleotides read TGTGCCAGCAGCCCAACCCACGCGACAATTCAAGAGACCCAGTACTTC. Translating it yields CASSPTHATIQETQYF. The genes are TRBV7-4 and TRBJ2-5; D is uncertain. V was cut by 5 bases and J by 2 bases, with 18 bases left in between. The CDR3 runs 16 residues. From germline, CDR1 is SGHVT and CDR2 SQSDAQ.

The chain uses TRBV7-6 and TRBJ2-1; weak D call: TRBD1 (6 bases). The CDR3 has 17 residues. CDR1 SGHVS and CDR2 FNYEAQ come from the germline V gene. Trimming took 1 base from V and 5 from J, leaving 18 bases between them. The DNA for the CDR3 is TGTGCCAGCAGCTTAGGGCAAGGATCCAGGGGCCACAATGAGCAGTTCTTC. Residues: CASSLGQGSRGHNEQFF.

This clone was counted a few times. CDR3 nucleotide sequence: TGTGCCAGCTCACCAAGCCGGGGGGGGAACACTGAAGCTTTCTTT. This gives the protein CASSPSRGGNTEAFF. The rearrangement links TRBV18 to TRBJ1-1, with D maybe TRBD1 (5 bases). This CDR3 has 15 residues. Germline loops: CDR1 KGHSH, CDR2 LQKENI. Between the trimmed V and J ends, which lost 2 bases and 1 base, there was a span of 11 bases. Full variable domain (rest looked up from reference TRBV18 and TRBJ1-1): NAGVMQNPRHLVRRRGQEARLRCSPMKGHSHVYWYRQLPEEGLKFMVYLQKENIIDESGMPKERFSAEFPKEGPSILRIQQVVRGDSAAYFCASSPSRGGNTEAFFGQGTRLTVV.

This chain uses TRBV19 with TRBJ2-1, with a tentative D call TRBD1 (6 bases). V was trimmed by 4 bases and J by 0 bases, leaving 10 bases between them. CDR3 length equals 15 residues. The germline V gene encodes CDR1 LNHDA and CDR2 SQIVND (reference sequence). The CDR3 sequence is CASSTGHSSYNEQFF. The CDR3 DNA sequence: TGTGCCAGTAGTACGGGACATAGCTCCTACAATGAGCAGTTCTTC.

This clone is categorized as medium-sized. V is TRBV5-1 and J is TRBJ2-1; 11 nucleotides line up with TRBD1. CDR1 and CDR2 (germline): SGHRS, YFSETQ. The CDR3 loop spans 15 amino acids. Unmatched junction bases numbered 6, after V lost 2 bases and J lost 8 bases. The CDR3 DNA reads as TGCGCCAGCAGCTTCTCCGGGACAGGGGGGGATGAGCAGTTCTTC. Translation gives CASSFSGTGGDEQFF.

This clone was detected a few times. The V and J genes are TRBV19 and TRBJ2-7; D tentatively reads TRBD1 or TRBD2 (5 bases each). V lost 5 bases and J lost 3, with 17 bases in between. Per germline, CDR1 LNHDA and CDR2 SQIVND (reference sequence). The CDR3 runs 15 residues. In DNA, the CDR3 is TGTGCCAGTAGTCTCGAATGGGACGGGAACTACGAGCAGTACTTC. Translation gives CASSLEWDGNYEQYF.

This clone was detected only a few times. V is TRBV6-8 and J is TRBJ2-7; 9 positions match TRBD1. This CDR3 has 15 residues. V lost 3 bases and J lost 5; bases outside the gene matches: 8. The germline gives CDR1 MNHGY, CDR2 SAAAGT. CDR3 coding DNA: TGTGCCAGCAGTTATTATCCGGGACAGGGAAACGAGCAGTACTTC. It codes for CASSYYPGQGNEQYF.

V is TRBV7-4 and J is TRBJ2-5; the D is unclear. The CDR3 runs to 13 residues. Looked up from germline, CDR1 is SGHVT and CDR2 is SQSDAQ. V lost 1 base and J 5 bases, leaving 8 bases between the germline ends. The CDR3 spells CASSLGARETQYF. The CDR3 DNA reads as TGTGCCAGCAGCTTAGGGGCCCGTGAGACCCAGTACTTC. Supplemented by reference TRBV7-4 and TRBJ2-5, the full variable domain reads GAGVSQSPRYKVAKRGRDVALRCDSISGHVTLYWYRQTLGQGSEVLTYSQSDAQRDKSGRPSGRFSAERPERSVSTLKIQRTEQGDSAVYLCASSLGARETQYFGPGTRLLVL.

This clone has a single count. V usage is TRBV19 and J usage is TRBJ2-4, with D hard to call. Trimming shortened V by 0 bases and J by 5 bases, and 8 bases separated the two germline ends. The CDR3 totals 14 residues. The V gene's germline CDR1 is LNHDA and CDR2 SQIVND (reference sequence). CDR3 coding DNA: TGTGCCAGTAGTATAGATAGAGTTCAAAACATTCAGTACTTC. Amino acid sequence: CASSIDRVQNIQYF.